The sequence of this T cell receptor beta chain was determined in a study of shared clonotypes between healthy human individuals. Background on the study: Each donor's CD8 memory used one plate, CD8 naive two, each CD4 subset three.

Every donor was a Caucasian adult from Nashville, Tennessee. In the original processing: ImmunoSEQ output held junction-only sequences without quality scores, so filtering differed. The data were produced by immunoSEQ multiplex PCR, yet TCRdb's version contains in-frame clones alone and is incomplete. That table supplies the V and J calls and clone size; D and trimming were determined from the DNA. The repertoire holds 2 million to 2.5 million clones, with over 85% as singletons. Whole-study results and caveats: Owing to a small donor count, the genetic and exposure-history diversity represented was limited.

Comments on this clone: Its antigen is as yet unknown.

The CDR3 runs 14 residues. V gave up 3 bases and J gave up 7 bases, with 12 bases separating them. Germline V gene data show CDR1 as KGHSH and CDR2 as LQKENI. Sequencing was performed on naive CD4+ T cells from PBMCs. Subset specified: CD45RA+ positively selected. The clonotype comes from a young man in good health. Some clones in this sample may be carry-over from other donors' samples. The rearrangement links TRBV18 to TRBJ1-4, with a tentative D call TRBD1 (5 bases). CDR3 amino acids: CASSPPGLGEKLFF. DNA of the CDR3: TGTGCCAGCTCACCCCCGGGACTTGGTGAAAAACTGTTTTTT. The full variable domain, with the rest looked up from reference TRBV18 and TRBJ1-4, is NAGVMQNPRHLVRRRGQEARLRCSPMKGHSHVYWYRQLPEEGLKFMVYLQKENIIDESGMPKERFSAEFPKEGPSILRIQQVVRGDSAAYFCASSPPGLGEKLFFGSGTQLSVL.